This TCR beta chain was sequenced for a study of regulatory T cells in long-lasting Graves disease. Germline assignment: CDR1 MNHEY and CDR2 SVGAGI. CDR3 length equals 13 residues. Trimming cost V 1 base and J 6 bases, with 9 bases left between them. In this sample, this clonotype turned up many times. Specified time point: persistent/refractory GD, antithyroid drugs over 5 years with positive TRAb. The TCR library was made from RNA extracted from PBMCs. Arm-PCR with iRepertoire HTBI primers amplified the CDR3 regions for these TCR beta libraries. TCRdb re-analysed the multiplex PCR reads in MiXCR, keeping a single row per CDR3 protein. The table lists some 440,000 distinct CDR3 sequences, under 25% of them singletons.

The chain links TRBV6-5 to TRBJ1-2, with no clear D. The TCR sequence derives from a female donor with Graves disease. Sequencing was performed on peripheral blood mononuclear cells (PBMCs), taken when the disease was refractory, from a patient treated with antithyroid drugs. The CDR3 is CASSYWPKNGYTF. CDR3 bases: TGTGCCAGCAGTTACTGGCCAAAGAATGGCTACACCTTC.